This TCR beta chain is from a study of T cells after yellow fever vaccination. In the study overall: SMART-Seq v4 Ultra Low Input prepared libraries from low-cell fractions.

The authors made TCR cDNA by 5'RACE template switching, adding a universal primer site and UMIs. TCRdb re-called the 5' RACE reads with MiXCR, one entry per CDR3 protein. The sample lists around 530,000 distinct CDR3 sequences; approximately 16% were seen once. Study-level results: Subsequent booster samples again held most clones from primary vaccination (roughly 96% CD4, 85% to 90% CD8). When the response was secondary, it was weaker but reached its peak faster, day 5 versus 15.

Germline lookup yields CDR1 SNHLY and CDR2 FYNNEI. V lost 7 bases, J lost 3 bases, and 6 bases lay in between. This CDR3 contains 11 residues. This clonotype was detected only a few times. Its antigen is undetermined. The material sequenced was PBMCs, taken about 5 days after the first yellow fever vaccination. The V gene is TRBV2, the J gene TRBJ1-1; D not certain. The TCR comes from a man in his late teens or twenties who received the YFV17D yellow fever vaccine. CDR3 coding DNA: TGTGCCAGCATTTTGTACACTGAAGCTTTCTTT. Its protein product is CASILYTEAFF. Variable domain in full (rest from reference TRBV2 and TRBJ1-1): EPEVTQTPSHQVTQMGQEVILRCVPISNHLYFYWYRQILGQKVEFLVSFYNNEISEKSEIFDDQFSVERPDGSNFTLKIRSTKLEDSAMYFCASILYTEAFFGQGTRLTVV.